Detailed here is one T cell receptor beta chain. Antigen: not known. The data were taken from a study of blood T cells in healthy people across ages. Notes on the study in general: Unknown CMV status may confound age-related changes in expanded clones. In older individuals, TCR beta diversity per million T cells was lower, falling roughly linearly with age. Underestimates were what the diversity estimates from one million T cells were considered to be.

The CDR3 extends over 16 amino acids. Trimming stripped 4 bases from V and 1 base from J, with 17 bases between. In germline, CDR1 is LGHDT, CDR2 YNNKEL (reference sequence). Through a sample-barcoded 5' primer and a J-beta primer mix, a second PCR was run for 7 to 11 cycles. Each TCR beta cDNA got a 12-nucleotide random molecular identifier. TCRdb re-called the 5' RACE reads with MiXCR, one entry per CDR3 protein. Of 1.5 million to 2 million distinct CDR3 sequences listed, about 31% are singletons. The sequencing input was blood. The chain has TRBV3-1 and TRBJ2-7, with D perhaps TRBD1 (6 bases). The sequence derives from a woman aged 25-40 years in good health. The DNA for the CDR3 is TGTGCCAGCAGCCGAGGTGCTACAGGGATTTCCTACGAGCAGTACTTC. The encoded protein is CASSRGATGISYEQYF.